Following are 29 T cell receptor beta chains from one sample sequenced in a study of blood T cell repertoires in COVID-19. TCRdb's copy holds only in-frame clones and misses some; the assay was immunoSEQ multiplex PCR. The repertoire holds about 34,000 clones, 75% to 90% seen once, with 14% in the top ten. Sequencing was performed on peripheral blood. The source is a man in his sixties with active COVID-19.

The chain couples TRBV6-1 to TRBJ1-2; 9 positions agree with TRBD1. Trimming removed 1 base from V and 8 bases from J; junction bases left unmatched: 17. This CDR3 is built from 18 residues. Germline V gene data show CDR1 as MNHNS and CDR2 as SASEGT. CDR3 sequence (DNA): TGTGCCAGCAGTGAAGATTGGGACGGGACAGGGTCATACAAGGGCTACACCTTC. As protein: CASSEDWDGTGSYKGYTF.

This rearrangement joins TRBV3-1 (or the pseudogene TRBV3-2) to TRBJ2-7, with 10 bases that match TRBD1. This CDR3 has 16 amino acids. The trim removed 0 bases at V and 6 bases at J, leaving 8 bases unmatched. CDR1 and CDR2 from the germline V gene are LGHDT and YNNKEL (reference sequence). CDR3 protein: CASSQDHGTGVSEQYF. CDR3 coding DNA: TGTGCCAGCAGCCAAGATCATGGGACAGGGGTCAGCGAGCAGTACTTC.

V is TRBV6-5 and J is TRBJ1-1, with D unclear. Germline V gene lookup returns CDR1 MNHEY and CDR2 SVGAGI. This CDR3 contains 13 residues. V was shortened by 6 bases and J by 0 bases, with 8 bases between the two germline ends. CDR3 region: CASRALVNTEAFF. For the CDR3, the DNA is TGTGCCAGCAGAGCGTTGGTGAACACTGAAGCTTTCTTT.

The J gene is TRBJ2-1, the V gene TRBV27, with a tentative D call TRBD2 (6 bases). V dropped 2 bases and J dropped 10 bases, with 9 bases sitting between them. The CDR3 covers 12 residues. Germline V gene sequence: CDR1 MNHEY, CDR2 SMNVEV (reference sequence). CDR3 amino acids: CASSLLASEQFF. CDR3 bases: TGTGCCAGCAGTTTACTAGCGTCAGAGCAGTTCTTC.

The chain is built from TRBV24-1 and TRBJ2-3, with D tentatively TRBD2 (6 bases). CDR1 and CDR2 from the germline V gene are KGHDR and SFDVKD. The CDR3 contains 16 residues. Trimming pared 1 base from V and 0 bases from J, leaving 10 bases between. CDR3 nucleotide sequence: TGTGCCACCAGTGATTTTAGCGGAACTAGCACAGATACGCAGTATTTT. It specifies CATSDFSGTSTDTQYF.

V usage is TRBV6-1 and J usage is TRBJ1-2, with no clear D. This CDR3 contains 13 residues. Germline loops: CDR1 MNHNS, CDR2 SASEGT. Trimming cost V 3 bases and J 5 bases, with 10 bases left between them. In DNA, the CDR3 is TGTGCCAGCAGTGATAGGCAGGCTTATGGCTACACCTTC. Its protein product is CASSDRQAYGYTF.

This clone was picked up one time. Written as DNA, the CDR3 is TGTGCCAGTAGTATAGGGACTAGGCTCCCCGGGGAGCTGTTTTTT. Its protein product is CASSIGTRLPGELFF. The gene calls are TRBV19 and TRBJ2-2; TRBD2 matches 7 bases. V trimming: 1 base; J trimming: 6 bases; junction bases outside the gene matches: 5. This CDR3 has 15 amino acids. CDR1 LNHDA and CDR2 SQIVND come from the germline V gene (reference sequence). The full variable domain, with the rest looked up from reference TRBV19 and TRBJ2-2, is DGGITQSPKYLFRKEGQNVTLSCEQNLNHDAMYWYRQDPGQGLRLIYYSQIVNDFQKGDIAEGYSVSREKKESFPLTVTSAQKNPTAFYLCASSIGTRLPGELFFGEGSRLTVL.

The chain uses TRBV5-5 and TRBJ2-3; D is unclear. The CDR3 is made up of 14 amino acids. Germline assignment: CDR1 SGHKS and CDR2 YYEKEE (reference sequence). The V end was cut by 5 bases, the J end by 0 bases, with 10 bases between. CDR3 sequence: CASRFDFSTDTQYF. CDR3 coding DNA: TGTGCCAGCAGGTTCGACTTTAGCACAGATACGCAGTATTTT.

This clone was counted between two and nine times. This chain joins TRBV5-4 and TRBJ2-3, with 12 bases lining up with TRBD2. The V gene end was trimmed by 0 bases and the J gene end by 6 bases; junction bases not matched to a gene: 8. The CDR3 consists of 17 residues. Germline V gene data show CDR1 as SGHNT and CDR2 as YYREEE (reference sequence). The CDR3 region has the DNA TGTGCCAGCAGCTTGGAACTAGCGGGAGGAGGGGTGGATACGCAGTATTTT. It specifies CASSLELAGGGVDTQYF.

CDR3 nucleotide sequence: TGTGCCAGCAGCTTATCGGGACTGCCCCAGCATTTT. Translation gives CASSLSGLPQHF. The chain combines TRBV7-9 with TRBJ1-5, with a tentative D call TRBD1 (5 bases). V gave up 2 bases and J gave up 9 bases, with 8 bases separating them. The CDR3 length is 12 residues. In germline, CDR1 is SEHNR, CDR2 FQNEAQ (reference sequence). Based on the CDR3 plus reference TRBV7-9 and TRBJ1-5, the full variable domain is DTGVSQNPRHKITKRGQNVTFRCDPISEHNRLYWYRQTLGQGPEFLTYFQNEAQLEKSRLLSDRFSAERPKGSFSTLEIQRTEQGDSAMYLCASSLSGLPQHFGDGTRLSIL.

This clone has more than one count but fewer than ten. The chain carries TRBV28 and TRBJ1-3; D call uncertain. Germline lookup yields CDR1 MDHEN and CDR2 SYDVKM. The V and J ends lost 3 bases and 0 bases respectively, with 9 bases between them. The CDR3 sequence is 15 residues long. CDR3 residues: CASSFGEISGNTIYF. As DNA, the CDR3 is TGTGCCAGCAGTTTCGGGGAAATCTCTGGAAACACCATATATTTT.

The chain employs TRBV27 and TRBJ2-7; TRBD2 matches 7 bases. Germline CDR1 reads MNHEY; CDR2 reads SMNVEV (reference sequence). With 3 bases clipped from V and 5 bases from J, the junction kept 7 bases outside the gene matches. The CDR3 length is 14 residues. Here the CDR3 DNA reads TGTGCCAGCAGTTTGGTGCGGGAGTCCAACGAGCAGTACTTC. This codes for CASSLVRESNEQYF.

This clone appeared once. The V call is TRBV5-8, the J call TRBJ2-5, with TRBD1 matching over 12 bases. The junction had 7 bases not matched to a gene; V was cut back by 5 bases and J by 5 bases. Germline V CDR1 and CDR2: SGHTS, YDEGEE. CDR3 length: 15 amino acids. In nucleotides, the CDR3 is TGTGCCAGCAGGACCGGGACAGGGGGCAAGGAGACCCAGTACTTC. Protein: CASRTGTGGKETQYF.

The CDR3 loop is CASSLGLQTYEQYF. The DNA for the CDR3 is TGTGCCAGCAGCTTAGGACTACAGACCTACGAGCAGTACTTC. This chain joins TRBV7-2 and TRBJ2-7; weak D call: TRBD2 (5 bases). CDR3 length equals 14 residues. CDR1 SGHTA and CDR2 FQGNSA come from the germline V gene. V was trimmed by 1 base and J by 2 bases, leaving 9 bases between them. The variable domain in full, with the rest retrieved from reference TRBV7-2 and TRBJ2-7, is GAGVSQSPSNKVTEKGKDVELRCDPISGHTALYWYRQSLGQGLEFLIYFQGNSAPDKSGLPSDRFSAERTGGSVSTLTIQRTQQEDSAVYLCASSLGLQTYEQYFGPGTRLTVT.

The V gene is TRBV5-4, the J gene TRBJ2-7; TRBD2 aligns across 8 bases. The CDR3 covers 19 residues. Germline trimming cut 2 bases from V and 5 bases from J; bases unmatched to any gene: 21. Germline lookup yields CDR1 SGHNT and CDR2 YYREEE (reference sequence). CDR3 sequence reads: CASSLLPSRGRGRSHEQYF. CDR3 DNA: TGTGCCAGCAGCTTATTACCCTCGCGTGGGCGCGGGAGGTCCCACGAGCAGTACTTC. Looking up the rest from reference TRBV5-4 and TRBJ2-7 gives the full variable domain: ETGVTQSPTHLIKTRGQQVTLRCSSQSGHNTVSWYQQALGQGPQFIFQYYREEENGRGNFPPRFSGLQFPNYSSELNVNALELDDSALYLCASSLLPSRGRGRSHEQYFGPGTRLTVT.

The chain is built from TRBV5-1 and TRBJ2-5; 9 bases map to TRBD2. The trim removed 4 bases at V and 5 bases at J, leaving 9 bases unmatched. Germline assignment: CDR1 SGHRS and CDR2 YFSETQ. The CDR3 spans 15 residues. CDR3 residues: CASSIRLAGRETQYF. CDR3 sequence (DNA): TGCGCCAGCAGCATCCGCCTAGCGGGACGGGAGACCCAGTACTTC.

The CDR3 coding sequence is TGTGCCAGCAGCTTAGTAGACACCGCTGGAAACACCATATATTTT. As protein: CASSLVDTAGNTIYF. The chain combines TRBV7-2 with TRBJ1-3; unclear D gene. The length of the CDR3 is 15 residues. V lost 1 base and J lost 2, with 9 bases in between. CDR1 and CDR2 (germline): SGHTA, FQGNSA. The whole variable domain, remainder taken from reference TRBV7-2 and TRBJ1-3, is GAGVSQSPSNKVTEKGKDVELRCDPISGHTALYWYRQSLGQGLEFLIYFQGNSAPDKSGLPSDRFSAERTGGSVSTLTIQRTQQEDSAVYLCASSLVDTAGNTIYFGEGSWLTVV.

The V gene is TRBV2, the J gene TRBJ1-3, with TRBD1 identical over 9 bases. From germline, CDR1 is SNHLY and CDR2 FYNNEI. The CDR3 runs 13 residues. The V and J ends lost 8 bases and 4 bases, in that order; junction bases with no gene match: 3. DNA of the CDR3: TGTGCCAGCGGACAGGGGTACGGAAACACCATATATTTT. Its protein is CASGQGYGNTIYF.

The J gene is TRBJ2-1, the V gene TRBV6-4, with a possible D match to TRBD2 (7 bases). CDR3 length equals 18 residues. V shed 3 bases and J shed 9 bases, with 27 bases lying between them. Germline assignment: CDR1 MRHNA and CDR2 SNTAGT. The CDR3 protein is CASSEGGLTGGRSSEQFF. CDR3 DNA sequence: TGTGCCAGCAGTGAAGGGGGGCTGACGGGAGGACGTTCAAGTGAGCAGTTCTTC.

The chain carries TRBV5-1 and TRBJ1-5; 8 bases are shared with TRBD1. The junction had 2 bases not matched to a gene; V was cut back by 4 bases and J by 5 bases. The V gene's germline CDR1 is SGHRS and CDR2 YFSETQ. This CDR3 is built from 13 residues. This CDR3 reads CASSPTGDQPQHF. CDR3 bases: TGCGCCAGCAGCCCGACAGGGGATCAGCCCCAGCATTTT.

This chain links TRBV19 with TRBJ1-5; the D gene is possibly TRBD1 (5 bases). Trimming pared 3 bases from V and 1 base from J, leaving 10 bases between. The CDR3 loop spans 15 amino acids. Looked up from germline, CDR1 is LNHDA and CDR2 is SQIVND (reference sequence). This chain's CDR3 is CASSIQGPSNQPQHF. The CDR3 coding sequence is TGTGCCAGTAGTATCCAGGGTCCGAGCAATCAGCCCCAGCATTTT.

The rearrangement links TRBV18 to TRBJ2-7; 14 nucleotides align to TRBD2. Losses at the gene ends were 6 bases for V and 4 bases for J; bases not matched to a gene: 5. From germline, CDR1 is KGHSH and CDR2 LQKENI. CDR3 length: 15 residues. The CDR3 DNA follows: TGTGCCAGCTCGTCGACTAGCGGGAGGGAATACGAGCAGTACTTC. This encodes CASSSTSGREYEQYF.

The V and J genes are TRBV6-5 and TRBJ2-1; 8 bases match TRBD2. This CDR3 region has 15 residues. Germline values: CDR1 MNHEY, CDR2 SVGAGI. Losses at the gene ends were 4 bases for V and 6 bases for J; bases not matched to a gene: 8. CDR3 amino acids: CASSSPSGRANEQFF. The CDR3 nucleotides read TGTGCCAGCAGTTCCCCGAGCGGGAGAGCCAATGAGCAGTTCTTC.

This clone was found a few times. The CDR3, as DNA: TGTGCCAGCAGCCAAAACAGAGAAGAAGCTTTCTTT. This codes for CASSQNREEAFF. The chain has TRBV3-1 (or the pseudogene TRBV3-2) and TRBJ1-1; D gene ambiguous. Deletions cut 2 bases from V and 8 bases from J, with 9 bases between. The length of the CDR3 is 12 residues. Per germline, CDR1 LGHDT and CDR2 YNNKEL (reference sequence).

DNA for the CDR3: TGTGCCAGCAGTTTGCCGACTAGCGGGAGAATGCCGTCCTACAATGAGCAGTTCTTC. This translates into CASSLPTSGRMPSYNEQFF. This chain uses TRBV27 with TRBJ2-1; 12 bases match TRBD2. The germline CDR1 and CDR2 sequences are MNHEY and SMNVEV (reference sequence). Trimming at V came to 3 bases and at J to 1 base, leaving 10 bases not matched to a gene. The CDR3 loop spans 19 amino acids.

The chain uses TRBV19 and TRBJ2-2, with 7 bases identical to TRBD2. There are 17 residues in the CDR3. V lost 4 bases to trimming and J lost 4 bases; unmatched junction nucleotides: 12. From germline, CDR1 is LNHDA and CDR2 SQIVND (reference sequence). The DNA for the CDR3 is TGTGCCAGTAGTACCGTGGGAGGGAGGGCCTTCACCGGGGAGCTGTTTTTT. It encodes CASSTVGGRAFTGELFF.

This sequence joins TRBV5-1 and TRBJ2-3, with 10 positions matching TRBD2. The CDR3 spans 17 residues. Per germline, CDR1 SGHRS and CDR2 YFSETQ. With V trimmed by 3 bases and J by 2 bases, 9 bases remained unmatched. The CDR3 loop reads CASSSPGLAADTDTQYF. DNA of the CDR3: TGCGCCAGCAGCTCTCCTGGACTAGCGGCAGACACAGATACGCAGTATTTT.

This chain joins TRBV28 and TRBJ2-1; TRBD2 matches at 10 bases. The CDR3 consists of 14 residues. Germline loops: CDR1 MDHEN, CDR2 SYDVKM. V was clipped by 6 bases and J by 3 bases; unmatched bases: 2. CDR3 bases: TGTGCCAGCAGGGTAGCGGGGGGCTACAATGAGCAGTTCTTC. It encodes CASRVAGGYNEQFF. Filled out from reference TRBV28 and TRBJ2-1, the complete variable domain reads DVKVTQSSRYLVKRTGEKVFLECVQDMDHENMFWYRQDPGLGLRLIYFSYDVKMKEKGDIPEGYSVSREKKERFSLILESASTNQTSMYLCASRVAGGYNEQFFGPGTRLTVL.

The chain carries TRBV3-1 (or the pseudogene TRBV3-2) and TRBJ2-5; 8 bases map to TRBD2. This CDR3 is 16 amino acids long. Germline trimming cut 0 bases from V and 5 bases from J; bases unmatched to any gene: 8. Germline V lookup: CDR1 LGHDT, CDR2 YNNKEL (reference sequence). CDR3 in amino acids: CASSQDKREREETQYF. The CDR3 region has the DNA TGTGCCAGCAGCCAAGATAAACGGGAGCGGGAGGAGACCCAGTACTTC.